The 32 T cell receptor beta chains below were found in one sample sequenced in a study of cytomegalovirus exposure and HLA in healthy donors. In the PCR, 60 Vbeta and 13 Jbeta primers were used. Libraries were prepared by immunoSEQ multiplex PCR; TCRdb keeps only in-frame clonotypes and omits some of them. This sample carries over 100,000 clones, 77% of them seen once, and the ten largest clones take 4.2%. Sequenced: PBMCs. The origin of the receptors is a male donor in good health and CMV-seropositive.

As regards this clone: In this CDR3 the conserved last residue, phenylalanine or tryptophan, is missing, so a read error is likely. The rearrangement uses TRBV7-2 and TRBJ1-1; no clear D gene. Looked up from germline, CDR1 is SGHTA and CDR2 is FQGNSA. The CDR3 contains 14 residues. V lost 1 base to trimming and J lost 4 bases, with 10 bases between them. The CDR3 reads CASSLVSTATEAFS. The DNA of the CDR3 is TGTGCCAGCAGCTTAGTTTCGACTGCCACTGAAGCTTTCTCT.

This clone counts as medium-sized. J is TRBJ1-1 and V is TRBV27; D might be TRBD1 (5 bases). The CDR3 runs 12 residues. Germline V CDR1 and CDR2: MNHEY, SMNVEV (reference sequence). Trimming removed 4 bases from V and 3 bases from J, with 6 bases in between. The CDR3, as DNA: TGTGCCAGCAGTTCAGGGTACACTGAAGCTTTCTTT. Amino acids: CASSSGYTEAFF.

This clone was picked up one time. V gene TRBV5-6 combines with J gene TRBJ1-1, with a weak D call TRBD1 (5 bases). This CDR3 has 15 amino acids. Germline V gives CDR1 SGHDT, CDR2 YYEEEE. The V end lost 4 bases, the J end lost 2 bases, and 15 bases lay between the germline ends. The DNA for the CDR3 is TGTGCCAGCAGCCGGATACCCCGGACAAACACTGAAGCTTTCTTT. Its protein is CASSRIPRTNTEAFF.

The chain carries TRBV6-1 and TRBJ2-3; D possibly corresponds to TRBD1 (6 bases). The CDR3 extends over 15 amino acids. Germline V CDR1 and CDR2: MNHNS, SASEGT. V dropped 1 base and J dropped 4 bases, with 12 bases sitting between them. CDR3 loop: CASSEDQGSADTQYF. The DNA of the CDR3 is TGTGCCAGCAGTGAAGACCAGGGGTCGGCAGATACGCAGTATTTT.

CDR3 amino acids: CASSLDLGGRETQYF. In nucleotides, the CDR3 is TGTGCCAGCAGCTTAGACTTAGGGGGACGGGAGACCCAGTACTTC. The chain uses TRBV7-7 and TRBJ2-5; tentatively, D is TRBD1 (6 bases). The germline V and J ends were trimmed by 1 base and 5 bases, with 14 bases remaining between them. CDR1 is SSHAT and CDR2 is FNYEAQ in the germline V gene (reference sequence). The CDR3 runs to 15 residues.

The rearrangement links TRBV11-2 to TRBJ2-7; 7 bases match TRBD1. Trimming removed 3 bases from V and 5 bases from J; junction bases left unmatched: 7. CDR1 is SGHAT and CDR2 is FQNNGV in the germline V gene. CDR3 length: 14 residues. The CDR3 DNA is TGTGCCAGCAGCTTTCGACAGGGAGACGACGAGCAGTACTTC. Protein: CASSFRQGDDEQYF.

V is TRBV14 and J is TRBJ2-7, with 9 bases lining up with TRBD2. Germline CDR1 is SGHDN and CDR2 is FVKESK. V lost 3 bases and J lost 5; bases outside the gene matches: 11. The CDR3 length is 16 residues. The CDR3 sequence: CASSQWGLAYLDEQYF. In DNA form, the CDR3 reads TGTGCCAGCAGCCAGTGGGGACTAGCTTACTTAGACGAGCAGTACTTC.

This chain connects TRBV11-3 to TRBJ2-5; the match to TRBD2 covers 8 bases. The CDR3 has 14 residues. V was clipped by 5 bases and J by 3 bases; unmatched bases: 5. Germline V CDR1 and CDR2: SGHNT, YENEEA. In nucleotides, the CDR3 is TGTGCCAGCAGCCCAGCGGGGGTGGAAGAGACCCAGTACTTC. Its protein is CASSPAGVEETQYF.

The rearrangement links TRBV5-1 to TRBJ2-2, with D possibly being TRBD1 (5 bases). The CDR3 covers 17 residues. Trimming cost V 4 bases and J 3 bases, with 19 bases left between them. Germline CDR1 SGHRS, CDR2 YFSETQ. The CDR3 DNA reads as TGCGCCAGCAGCAAATTCCCAGGTCAGGGTGACACCGGGGAGCTGTTTTTT. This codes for CASSKFPGQGDTGELFF.

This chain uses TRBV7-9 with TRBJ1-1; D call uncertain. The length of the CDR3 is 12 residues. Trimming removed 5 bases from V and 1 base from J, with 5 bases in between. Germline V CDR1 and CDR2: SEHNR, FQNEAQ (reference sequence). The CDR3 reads CASSTANTEAFF. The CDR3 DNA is TGTGCCAGCAGCACAGCGAACACTGAAGCTTTCTTT.

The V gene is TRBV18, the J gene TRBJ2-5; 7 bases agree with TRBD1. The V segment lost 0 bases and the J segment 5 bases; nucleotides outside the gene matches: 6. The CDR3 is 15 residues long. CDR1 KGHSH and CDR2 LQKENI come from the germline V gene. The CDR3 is CASSPPTGMHETQYF. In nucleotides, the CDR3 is TGTGCCAGCTCACCACCGACAGGGATGCACGAGACCCAGTACTTC. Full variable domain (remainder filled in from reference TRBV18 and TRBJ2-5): NAGVMQNPRHLVRRRGQEARLRCSPMKGHSHVYWYRQLPEEGLKFMVYLQKENIIDESGMPKERFSAEFPKEGPSILRIQQVVRGDSAAYFCASSPPTGMHETQYFGPGTRLLVL.

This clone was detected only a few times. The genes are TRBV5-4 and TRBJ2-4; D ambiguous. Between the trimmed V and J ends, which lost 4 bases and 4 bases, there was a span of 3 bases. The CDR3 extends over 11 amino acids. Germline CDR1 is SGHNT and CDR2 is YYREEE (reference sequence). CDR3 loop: CASSEKNIQYF. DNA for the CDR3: TGTGCCAGCAGCGAGAAAAACATTCAGTACTTC. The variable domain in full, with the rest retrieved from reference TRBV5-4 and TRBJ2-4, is ETGVTQSPTHLIKTRGQQVTLRCSSQSGHNTVSWYQQALGQGPQFIFQYYREEENGRGNFPPRFSGLQFPNYSSELNVNALELDDSALYLCASSEKNIQYFGAGTRLSVL.

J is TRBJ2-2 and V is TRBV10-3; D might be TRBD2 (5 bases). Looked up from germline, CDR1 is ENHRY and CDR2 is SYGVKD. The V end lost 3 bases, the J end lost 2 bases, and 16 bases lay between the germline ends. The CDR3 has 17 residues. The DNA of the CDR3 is TGTGCCATCAGTGATAATAAGGGAGTTCTTAACACCGGGGAGCTGTTTTTT. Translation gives CAISDNKGVLNTGELFF.

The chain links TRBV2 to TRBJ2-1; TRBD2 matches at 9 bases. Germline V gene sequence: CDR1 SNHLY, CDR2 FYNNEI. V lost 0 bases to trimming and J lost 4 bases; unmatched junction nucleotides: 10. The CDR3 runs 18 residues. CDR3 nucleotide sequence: TGTGCCAGCAGTGAAGCCCCAATGACTAGCGGAATTTACAATGAGCAGTTCTTC. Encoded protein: CASSEAPMTSGIYNEQFF.

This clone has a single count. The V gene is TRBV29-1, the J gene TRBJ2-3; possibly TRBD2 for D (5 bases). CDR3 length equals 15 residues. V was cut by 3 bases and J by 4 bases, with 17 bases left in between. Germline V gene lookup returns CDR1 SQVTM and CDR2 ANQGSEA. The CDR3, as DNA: TGCAGCGTTGATCGCGGGCCCGACTACCCAGATACGCAGTATTTT. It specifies CSVDRGPDYPDTQYF.

Here the CDR3 DNA reads TGTGCCAGCCTTAGCGGGGGGGCGTACAATGAGCAGTTCTTC. The encoded protein is CASLSGGAYNEQFF. V and J are TRBV28 and TRBJ2-1; the match to TRBD2 covers 11 bases. The CDR3 consists of 14 residues. Germline loops: CDR1 MDHEN, CDR2 SYDVKM. V lost 8 bases to trimming and J lost 4 bases; unmatched junction nucleotides: 4.

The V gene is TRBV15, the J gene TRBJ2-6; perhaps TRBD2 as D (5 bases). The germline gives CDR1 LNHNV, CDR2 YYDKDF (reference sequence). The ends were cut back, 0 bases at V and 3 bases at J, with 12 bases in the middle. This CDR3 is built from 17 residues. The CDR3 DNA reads TGTGCCACCAGCAGAGATCGGGTCAGCGGTGGGGCCAACGTCCTGACTTTC. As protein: CATSRDRVSGGANVLTF. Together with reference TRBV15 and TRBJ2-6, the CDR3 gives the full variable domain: DAMVIQNPRYQVTQFGKPVTLSCSQTLNHNVMYWYQQKSSQAPKLLFHYYDKDFNNEADTPDNFQSRRPNTSFCFLDIRSPGLGDTAMYLCATSRDRVSGGANVLTFGAGSRLTVL.

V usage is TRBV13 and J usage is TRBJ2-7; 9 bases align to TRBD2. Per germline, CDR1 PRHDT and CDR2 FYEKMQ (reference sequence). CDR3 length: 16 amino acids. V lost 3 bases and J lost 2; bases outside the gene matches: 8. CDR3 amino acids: CASSFPSGKAPYEQYF. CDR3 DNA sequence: TGTGCCAGCAGCTTTCCTAGCGGGAAAGCCCCCTACGAGCAGTACTTC.

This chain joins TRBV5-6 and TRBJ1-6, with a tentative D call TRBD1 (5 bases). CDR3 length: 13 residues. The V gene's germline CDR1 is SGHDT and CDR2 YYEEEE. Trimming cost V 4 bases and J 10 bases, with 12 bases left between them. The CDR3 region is CASSPQGGSPLHF. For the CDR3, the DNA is TGTGCCAGCAGCCCGCAGGGAGGGTCACCCCTCCACTTT.

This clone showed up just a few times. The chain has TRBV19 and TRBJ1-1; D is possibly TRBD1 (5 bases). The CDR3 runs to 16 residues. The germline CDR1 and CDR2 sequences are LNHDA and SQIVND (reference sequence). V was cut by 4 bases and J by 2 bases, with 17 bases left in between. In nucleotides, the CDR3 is TGTGCCAGTAGTACCCGACAGCCGAAACCAAACACTGAAGCTTTCTTT. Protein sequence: CASSTRQPKPNTEAFF. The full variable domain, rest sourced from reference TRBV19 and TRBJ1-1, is DGGITQSPKYLFRKEGQNVTLSCEQNLNHDAMYWYRQDPGQGLRLIYYSQIVNDFQKGDIAEGYSVSREKKESFPLTVTSAQKNPTAFYLCASSTRQPKPNTEAFFGQGTRLTVV.

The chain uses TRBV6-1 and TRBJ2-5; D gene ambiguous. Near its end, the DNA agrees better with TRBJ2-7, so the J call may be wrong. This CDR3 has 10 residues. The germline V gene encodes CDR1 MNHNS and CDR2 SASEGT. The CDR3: CASSEGEQYF. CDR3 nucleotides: TGTGCCAGCAGTGAAGGCGAGCAGTACTTC.

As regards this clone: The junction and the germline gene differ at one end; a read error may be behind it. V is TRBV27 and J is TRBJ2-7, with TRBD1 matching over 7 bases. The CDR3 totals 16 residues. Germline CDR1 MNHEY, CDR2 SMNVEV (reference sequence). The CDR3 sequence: CASSLFPPTGAYEQCF. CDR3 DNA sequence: TGTGCCAGCAGTTTATTCCCCCCCACAGGGGCCTACGAGCAGTGCTTC.

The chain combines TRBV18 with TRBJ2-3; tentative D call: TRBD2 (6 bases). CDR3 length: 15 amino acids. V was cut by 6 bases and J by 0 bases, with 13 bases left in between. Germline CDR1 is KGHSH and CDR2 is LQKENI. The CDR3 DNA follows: TGTGCCAGCTCCCTAGCGATGACTAGCACAGATACGCAGTATTTT. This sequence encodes CASSLAMTSTDTQYF.

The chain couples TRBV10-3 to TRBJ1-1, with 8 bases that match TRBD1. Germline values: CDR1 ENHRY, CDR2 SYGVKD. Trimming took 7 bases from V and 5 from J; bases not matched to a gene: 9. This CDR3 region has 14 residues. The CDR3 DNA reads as TGTGCCATCAACGGACAGGGCCAGGGGACTGAAGCTTTCTTT. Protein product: CAINGQGQGTEAFF.

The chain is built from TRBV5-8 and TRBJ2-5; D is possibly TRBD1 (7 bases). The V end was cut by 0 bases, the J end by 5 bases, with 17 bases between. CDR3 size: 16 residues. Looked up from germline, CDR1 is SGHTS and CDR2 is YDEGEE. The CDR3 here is CASSLGGRGVLETQYF. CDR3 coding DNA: TGTGCCAGCAGCTTGGGTGGCAGGGGGGTCTTGGAGACCCAGTACTTC.

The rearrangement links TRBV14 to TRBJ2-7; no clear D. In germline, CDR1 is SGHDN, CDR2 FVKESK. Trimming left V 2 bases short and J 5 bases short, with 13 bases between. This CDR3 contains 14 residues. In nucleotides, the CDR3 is TGTGCCAGCAGCCAACCCCCCCCGTATGACGAGCAGTACTTC. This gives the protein CASSQPPPYDEQYF.

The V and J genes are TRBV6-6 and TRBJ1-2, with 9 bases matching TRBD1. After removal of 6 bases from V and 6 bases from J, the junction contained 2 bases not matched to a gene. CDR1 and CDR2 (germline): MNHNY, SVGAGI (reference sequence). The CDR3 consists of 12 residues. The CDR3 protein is CASRRDRDGYTF. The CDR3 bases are TGTGCCAGCAGAAGGGACAGGGATGGCTACACCTTC.

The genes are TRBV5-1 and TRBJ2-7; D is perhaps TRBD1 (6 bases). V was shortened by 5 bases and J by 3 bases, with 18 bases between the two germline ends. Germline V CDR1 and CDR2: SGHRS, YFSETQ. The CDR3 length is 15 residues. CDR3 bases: TGCGCCAGCAGTCCGGCCGGCCAGGGGAGCTACGAGCAGTACTTC. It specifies CASSPAGQGSYEQYF.

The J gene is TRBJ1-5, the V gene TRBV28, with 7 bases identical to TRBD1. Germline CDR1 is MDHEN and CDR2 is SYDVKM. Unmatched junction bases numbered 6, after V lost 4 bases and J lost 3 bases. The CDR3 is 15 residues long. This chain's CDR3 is CASSSPTGLNQPQHF. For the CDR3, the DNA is TGTGCCAGCAGTTCCCCGACAGGGCTCAATCAGCCCCAGCATTTT.

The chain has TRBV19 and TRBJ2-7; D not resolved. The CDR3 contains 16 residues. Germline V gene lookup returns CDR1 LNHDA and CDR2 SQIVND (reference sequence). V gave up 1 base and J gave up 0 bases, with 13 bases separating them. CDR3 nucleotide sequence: TGTGCCAGTAGTATAGGAGGAGAGAAGAGCTCCTACGAGCAGTACTTC. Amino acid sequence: CASSIGGEKSSYEQYF.

The DNA of the CDR3 is TGTGCCAGCAGCAGATTGGTTAGCGGGACCCCCTCCTACGAGCAGTACTTC. This encodes CASSRLVSGTPSYEQYF. This chain joins TRBV11-3 and TRBJ2-7, with 8 bases aligning to TRBD2. The V gene end was trimmed by 5 bases and the J gene end by 0 bases; junction bases not matched to a gene: 12. The V gene's germline CDR1 is SGHNT and CDR2 YENEEA. The CDR3 runs 17 residues.

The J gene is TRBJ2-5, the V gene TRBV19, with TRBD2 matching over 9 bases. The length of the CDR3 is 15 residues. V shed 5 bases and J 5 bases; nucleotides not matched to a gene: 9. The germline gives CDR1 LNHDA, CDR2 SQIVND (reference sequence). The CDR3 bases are TGTGCCAGTAGTGTTAGTAGCGGGAGTTCGGAGACCCAGTACTTC. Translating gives CASSVSSGSSETQYF.